The rows below give T cell receptor beta chains drawn from one sample of a study of blood T cell repertoires in COVID-19. Profiled with immunoSEQ multiplex PCR; TCRdb holds only in-frame clones, not every one. The data contain roughly 110,000 clones, just under 90% of them singletons. What was sequenced was peripheral blood. The receptors derive from a woman between 50 and 59 years old with acute or convalescent COVID-19. CDR3s include the opening cysteine and the closing phenylalanine or tryptophan.

j_call	v_call	cdr3_aa
TRBJ2-7	TRBV7-8	CASSLVIRGEQYF
TRBJ1-2	TRBV11-2	CASSLDIGRGQGYTF
TRBJ2-5	TRBV6-5	CAGGLAGYQETQYF
TRBJ2-1	TRBV25-1	CASRWRLRANEQFF
TRBJ2-7	TRBV20-1	CSASGFSGGAREQYF
TRBJ2-5	TRBV5-4	CASSFPGRGQETQYF
TRBJ2-6	TRBV2	CASRTTGISGANVLTF
TRBJ2-1	TRBV5-4	CASSFSSGSLLDNEQFF
TRBJ1-2	TRBV28	CASSFGFMEGTEGYGYTF
TRBJ2-7	TRBV2	CASLPQGTGGYEQYF
TRBJ2-3	TRBV24-1	CATSDPGLAGADTQYF
TRBJ1-5	TRBV6-5	CASGYRGSNQPQHF
TRBJ1-2	TRBV6-6	CASSSSGTTYGYTF
TRBJ2-3	TRBV28	CASSLTGIGADTQYF
TRBJ2-5	TRBV24-1	CATSSGLETQYF
TRBJ1-2	TRBV3-1/TRBV3-2	CASSQRRYGYTF
TRBJ1-2	TRBV28	CASRRGRRTGRSGGYTF
TRBJ2-1	TRBV5-4	CASTPGAGGFGNEQFF
TRBJ1-5	TRBV30	CAWSLRVDQPQHF
TRBJ1-5	TRBV29-1	CSVPSSGFQPQHF
TRBJ2-3	TRBV2	CASSEHGGGVTDTQYF
TRBJ1-1	TRBV7-2	CASSLDPPRLTFF
TRBJ1-3	TRBV5-1	CASSPTPQGVAGNTIYF
TRBJ1-1	TRBV27	CASVLGGEAFF
TRBJ1-1	TRBV5-1	CASSLYWQGDTEAFF
TRBJ1-1	TRBV5-1	CASSLGQTVVNTEAFF
TRBJ2-7	TRBV2	CASRGSSYEQYF
TRBJ1-2	TRBV10-1	CASSPGGNYGYTF
TRBJ1-1	TRBV5-4	CASSLQGSFTEAFF
TRBJ2-2	TRBV7-2	CASTGARGGPLTGELFF
TRBJ2-7	TRBV7-9	CASSLTLEQYF
TRBJ1-4	TRBV10-3	CAIGQGIEKLFF
TRBJ1-5	TRBV5-6	CASSFGRDNQPQHF
TRBJ2-5	TRBV6-1	CASSEDSGGLQETQYF
TRBJ1-4	TRBV5-5	CASSLAAVEGEKLFF
TRBJ2-7	TRBV30	CAWTDRVPGTGTYEQYF
TRBJ1-5	TRBV2	CASGFGRRGPDQPQHF
TRBJ1-5	TRBV4-1	CASSPRTESNQPQHF
TRBJ1-2	TRBV6-5	CASSYSSDRVGYTF
TRBJ2-1	TRBV6-6	CASSPLGLAGGLYEQFF